The rows below give T cell receptor beta chains drawn from one sample of a study of blood T cells in healthy people across ages. In TCRdb, the 5' RACE reads were re-called with MiXCR into one record per CDR3 protein. In the table there are 730,000 or so distinct CDR3 sequences, 43% of which are singletons. Sequences were obtained from blood. The receptors derive from a woman in her fifties or sixties in good health. Each CDR3 is given with its conserved first and last residue. A D gene is named only where the DNA matches it firmly. Size values are once, few and many counts, or a class for expanded clones, and some rows have none.

D gene: -
clone size: many
V gene: TRBV7-8
J gene: TRBJ2-7
CDR3 protein: CASSLGTISEQYF
CDR3 DNA: TGTGCCAGCAGCTTAGGGACCATAAGCGAGCAGTACTTC

D gene: -
clone size: few
V gene: TRBV7-6
J gene: TRBJ1-2
CDR3 protein: CASSLDPALYGYTF
CDR3 DNA: TGTGCCAGCAGCTTAGATCCTGCCCTCTATGGCTACACCTTC

D gene: -
clone size: few
V gene: TRBV7-2
J gene: TRBJ2-3
CDR3 protein: CASSLGTLPSTDTQYF
CDR3 DNA: TGTGCCAGCAGCCTGGGGACCCTACCTAGCACAGATACGCAGTATTTT

D gene: TRBD2
clone size: -
V gene: TRBV30
J gene: TRBJ2-5
CDR3 protein: CAWDSSLAGVGETQYF
CDR3 DNA: TGTGCCTGGGATTCTTCACTAGCGGGGGTTGGAGAGACCCAGTACTTC

D gene: TRBD2
clone size: once
V gene: TRBV3-1
J gene: TRBJ2-5
CDR3 protein: CASSHRRGWAETQYF
CDR3 DNA: TGTGCCAGCAGCCATCGGCGGGGGTGGGCGGAGACCCAGTACTTC

D gene: -
clone size: few
V gene: TRBV3-1
J gene: TRBJ2-3
CDR3 protein: CASSQEPPRGDTQYF
CDR3 DNA: TGTGCCAGCAGCCAAGAACCGCCCAGGGGCGATACGCAGTATTTT

D gene: TRBD1
clone size: many
V gene: TRBV4-1
J gene: TRBJ2-5
CDR3 protein: CASSQVGTAQETQYF
CDR3 DNA: TGCGCCAGCAGCCAAGTGGGGACAGCCCAAGAGACCCAGTACTTC

D gene: -
clone size: few
V gene: TRBV24-1
J gene: TRBJ2-5
CDR3 protein: CATSDARTVQETQYF
CDR3 DNA: TGTGCCACCAGTGATGCCCGGACGGTTCAAGAGACCCAGTACTTC

D gene: -
clone size: few
V gene: TRBV20-1
J gene: TRBJ2-3
CDR3 protein: CSALNRGDEGTDTQYF
CDR3 DNA: TGCAGTGCTTTAAATCGCGGCGATGAGGGCACAGATACGCAGTATTTT

D gene: -
clone size: once
V gene: TRBV20-1
J gene: TRBJ1-2
CDR3 protein: CSAGVAYGYIF
CDR3 DNA: TGCAGTGCGGGGGTAGCCTATGGCTACATCTTC

D gene: TRBD1
clone size: -
V gene: TRBV12-3/TRBV12-4
J gene: TRBJ2-7
CDR3 protein: CASSFLTGGAEQYF
CDR3 DNA: TGTGCCAGCAGTTTCCTGACAGGGGGCGCCGAGCAGTACTTC

D gene: TRBD2
clone size: -
V gene: TRBV5-1
J gene: TRBJ2-1
CDR3 protein: CASSLGLAGGLGEQFF
CDR3 DNA: TGCGCCAGCAGCTTGGGACTAGCGGGGGGTCTTGGTGAGCAGTTCTTC

D gene: TRBD2
clone size: -
V gene: TRBV6-5
J gene: TRBJ2-5
CDR3 protein: CASSYTGTSGTKQYF
CDR3 DNA: TGTGCCAGCAGTTATACCGGGACTAGCGGGACCAAGCAGTACTTC

D gene: -
clone size: -
V gene: TRBV6-5
J gene: TRBJ2-7
CDR3 protein: CASSYSWDYEQYF
CDR3 DNA: TGTGCCAGCAGTTACTCATGGGACTACGAGCAGTACTTC

D gene: TRBD1
clone size: -
V gene: TRBV7-9
J gene: TRBJ2-7
CDR3 protein: CASSLAGTVIYEQYF
CDR3 DNA: TGTGCCAGCAGCTTAGCCGGGACAGTGATATACGAGCAGTACTTC

D gene: -
clone size: few
V gene: TRBV6-5
J gene: TRBJ2-3
CDR3 protein: CASTKGGAGRDTQYF
CDR3 DNA: TGTGCCAGCACCAAAGGGGGGGCCGGGAGAGATACGCAGTATTTT

D gene: TRBD1
clone size: few
V gene: TRBV28
J gene: TRBJ2-7
CDR3 protein: CASSFNQGALPYEQYF
CDR3 DNA: TGTGCCAGCAGTTTTAACCAGGGGGCTCTCCCCTACGAGCAGTACTTC

D gene: -
clone size: -
V gene: TRBV20-1
J gene: TRBJ2-5
CDR3 protein: CSARDRQQETQYF
CDR3 DNA: TGCAGTGCTAGAGATCGACAGCAAGAGACCCAGTACTTC